This record covers a single T cell receptor beta chain. Antigen: not known. The data stem from a study of glioma-infiltrating T cells. Using RNA template, CDR3s of TCR alpha and beta were amplified with iRepertoire arm-PCR. Input was roughly 100-450 ng of tissue mRNA or PBMC total RNA. TCRdb re-analysed the multiplex PCR reads in MiXCR, keeping a single row per CDR3 protein. Among over 100,000 distinct CDR3 sequences listed, around 25% were seen once. Trimming stripped 5 bases from V and 5 bases from J, with 11 bases between. From germline, CDR1 is PRHDT and CDR2 FYEKMQ (reference sequence). The CDR3 is 13 residues long. Study-wide results and limits: Tissue-blood divergence was below expectation in non-neoplastic patients, above in gliomas. Very few CDR3 sequences were shared between tissue and blood.

The source of this sequence is a human donor with low-grade glioma or glioblastoma, undergoing nonglioma brain surgery, or in good health (not recorded which). V is TRBV13 and J is TRBJ2-3, with D perhaps given as TRBD1 or TRBD2 (6 bases each). Specimen: glioma tissue, nonneoplastic brain tissue, or PBMCs (not recorded which). The DNA for the CDR3 is TGTGCCAGCAGCCTACAGGGAGGAGATACGCAGTATTTT. Protein: CASSLQGGDTQYF.